This T cell receptor beta chain was captured by sequencing in a study of blood T cell repertoires in COVID-19. Study overall: The United States, Italy and Spain supplied acute and convalescent COVID-19 samples. PBMCs, B-cell-depleted T cells, or T cells were the source of the cDNA or gDNA that made up the material.

Germline V gene data show CDR1 as KGHSH and CDR2 as LQKENI. The ends were cut back, 3 bases at V and 6 bases at J, with 11 bases in the middle. The CDR3 loop spans 13 amino acids. The table came from immunoSEQ multiplex PCR; TCRdb's copy has only in-frame clones and leaves some out. The top ten clones hold about a third of a sample with around 100,000 clones, roughly nine tenths of them seen once. The sequenced sample was peripheral blood. This rearrangement joins TRBV18 to TRBJ1-2; D is undetermined. The sequence derives from a woman of 80 years or more with acute or convalescent COVID-19. The CDR3 nucleotides are TGTGCCAGCTCACCTAGGGAGTCCGATGGCTACACCTTC. Translating gives CASSPRESDGYTF.